These 13 T cell receptor beta chains were all obtained from the same sample, sequenced in a study of OX40 agonist ivuxolimab in advanced cancers. Profiling relied on immunoSEQ multiplex PCR, and the TCRdb table lists in-frame clones only, not all of them. The table has tens of thousands of clones, more than 70% seen once. The starting material was CD4+ or CD8+ T cells sorted from blood, obtained in a trial of the OX40 agonist ivuxolimab. The receptor source for this set is an adult with an advanced solid tumor such as melanoma, head and neck, liver or kidney cancer.

The CDR3, as DNA: TGTGCCAGCAGCTTAATGGGGACTAATCAGAATGAGCAGTTCTTC. Protein sequence: CASSLMGTNQNEQFF. The chain recombines TRBV11-3 with TRBJ2-1, with 7 positions matching TRBD2. This CDR3 has 15 amino acids. V lost 2 bases to trimming and J lost 7 bases; unmatched junction nucleotides: 8. Germline values: CDR1 SGHNT, CDR2 YENEEA.

The gene calls are TRBV30 and TRBJ1-1; weak D call: TRBD1 (5 bases). The germline V gene encodes CDR1 GTSNPN and CDR2 SVGIG (reference sequence). This CDR3 has 14 residues. Trimming took off 0 bases at V and 5 bases at J, with 13 bases between the two ends. CDR3 nucleotide sequence: TGTGCCTGGAGTGTACGCGGCAGGGATACTGAAGCTTTCTTT. Protein: CAWSVRGRDTEAFF.

This clone was observed once. J is TRBJ2-1 and V is TRBV11-2; a possible D gene is TRBD1 (6 bases). V lost 0 bases and J lost 4, with 13 bases in between. The CDR3 is 16 amino acids. Per germline, CDR1 SGHAT and CDR2 FQNNGV. The CDR3 is CASSLEGGGLYNEQFF. DNA for the CDR3: TGTGCCAGCAGCTTAGAAGGGGGTGGATTGTACAATGAGCAGTTCTTC.

J is TRBJ2-7 and V is TRBV6-1; D ambiguous. The CDR3 runs 13 residues. V was clipped by 5 bases and J by 1 base, with 9 bases between them. CDR1 and CDR2 from the germline V gene are MNHNS and SASEGT. CDR3 residues: CASSSYSSYEQYF. In nucleotides, the CDR3 is TGTGCCAGCAGTTCTTACTCGTCCTACGAGCAGTACTTC.

The gene calls are TRBV6-1 and TRBJ1-6; no firm D call. Trimming left V 7 bases short and J 9 bases short, with 16 bases between. Germline CDR1 reads MNHNS; CDR2 reads SASEGT. This CDR3 is built from 14 residues. CDR3 sequence reads: CASTEVGGRSPLHF. The CDR3 nucleotides read TGTGCCAGCACCGAGGTGGGAGGTCGTTCACCCCTCCACTTT.

J is TRBJ1-3 and V is TRBV6-6; 9 bases are shared with TRBD1. V shed 7 bases and J 3 bases; nucleotides not matched to a gene: 7. This CDR3 contains 15 residues. Germline values: CDR1 MNHNY, CDR2 SVGAGI (reference sequence). CDR3 amino acids: CASNLQGAGGNTIYF. The CDR3 DNA follows: TGTGCCAGCAACCTACAGGGGGCGGGTGGAAACACCATATATTTT.

This clone was seen once. This rearrangement joins TRBV28 to TRBJ2-2, with D tentatively TRBD1 (5 bases). Germline CDR1 is MDHEN and CDR2 is SYDVKM. There are 14 residues in the CDR3. The germline V and J ends were trimmed by 8 bases and 1 base, with 11 bases remaining between them. The CDR3 here is CASVWGGNTGELFF. CDR3 nucleotide sequence: TGTGCCAGCGTTTGGGGCGGGAACACCGGGGAGCTGTTTTTT.

This chain connects TRBV7-3 to TRBJ2-7; 8 nucleotides align to TRBD2. J lost 2 bases, V lost 2 bases, and 5 bases had no gene match. The CDR3 has 15 residues. Germline V gene lookup returns CDR1 SGHTA and CDR2 FQGTGA. CDR3 in amino acids: CASSLFGRAPYEQYF. CDR3 in DNA: TGTGCCAGCAGCTTATTCGGGAGGGCCCCCTACGAGCAGTACTTC.

The chain couples TRBV19 to TRBJ1-5; 7 nucleotides agree with TRBD1. CDR3 length: 16 residues. J was trimmed by 0 bases and V by 3 bases; bases with no gene match: 5. Germline lookup yields CDR1 LNHDA and CDR2 SQIVND (reference sequence). The CDR3 nucleotides are TGTGCCAGTAGTATCGTGACAGGGCTTAGCAATCAGCCCCAGCATTTT. The encoded protein is CASSIVTGLSNQPQHF. Filled out from reference TRBV19 and TRBJ1-5, the complete variable domain reads DGGITQSPKYLFRKEGQNVTLSCEQNLNHDAMYWYRQDPGQGLRLIYYSQIVNDFQKGDIAEGYSVSREKKESFPLTVTSAQKNPTAFYLCASSIVTGLSNQPQHFGDGTRLSIL.

The chain has TRBV29-1 and TRBJ2-1; D uncertain. The germline V gene encodes CDR1 SQVTM and CDR2 ANQGSEA. V was pared by 4 bases and J by 1 base, with 11 bases between. The CDR3 runs to 14 residues. The CDR3 DNA is TGCAGCGTTGCCCTTCTGCTATCCTACAATGAGCAGTTCTTC. It specifies CSVALLLSYNEQFF.

The V gene is TRBV29-1, the J gene TRBJ1-1; D remains ambiguous. With 7 bases removed from V and 0 bases from J, the gap between germline ends came to 12 bases. Per the germline V gene, CDR1 is SQVTM and CDR2 is ANQGSEA. The CDR3 contains 13 residues. The CDR3 nucleotides are TGCAGCGGTACAGAAGGCATGAACACTGAAGCTTTCTTT. The encoded protein is CSGTEGMNTEAFF.

The CDR3 region is CASNFGTRNTGELFF. The CDR3 DNA reads TGTGCCAGTAATTTCGGGACTAGGAACACCGGGGAGCTGTTTTTT. This chain connects TRBV19 to TRBJ2-2; 8 nucleotides align to TRBD2. Per germline, CDR1 LNHDA and CDR2 SQIVND (reference sequence). V lost 7 bases and J lost 1; bases outside the gene matches: 5. The CDR3 loop spans 15 amino acids.

This clone has only one observation. The V call is TRBV25-1, the J call TRBJ1-2; TRBD1 agrees at 9 bases. CDR3 length: 15 residues. J was trimmed by 5 bases and V by 3 bases; bases with no gene match: 7. From germline, CDR1 is MGHDK and CDR2 SYGVNS. In DNA form, the CDR3 reads TGTGCCAGCAGTGATTGGGGACAGGGAGGATATGGCTACACCTTC. Translated: CASSDWGQGGYGYTF.